Listed here is a single T cell receptor beta chain. What it binds is not known. Germline loops: CDR1 GTSNPN, CDR2 SVGIG (reference sequence). The V end was cut by 5 bases, the J end by 1 base, with 14 bases between. The CDR3 is 14 residues long. This sample was included in a study of cytomegalovirus exposure and HLA in healthy donors. Primers for the PCR totalled 60 Vbeta and 13 Jbeta. The protocol was immunoSEQ multiplex PCR, while the TCRdb copy is restricted to in-frame clones and leaves out a portion. The table records around 190,000 clones, approximately 80% of them present only once. Study-wide points: For TCR beta chains, V- and J-gene trimming was later linked to a missense DCLRE1C variant. When presence/absence was analysed, sequencing depth was taken to be roughly uniform across donors. For most TCR sequences rarity was the rule, although some public TCRs occurred in many donors.

The specimen was PBMCs. This TCR derives from a young woman in good health and CMV-seronegative. V usage is TRBV30 and J usage is TRBJ1-1; TRBD1 might be the D (6 bases). The DNA for the CDR3 is TGTGCCTGGCACCCCGGGACAACGAACACTGAAGCTTTCTTT. This codes for CAWHPGTTNTEAFF.